This T cell receptor beta chain was identified during a study of cytomegalovirus exposure and HLA in healthy donors. Findings and caveats of the study: In vitro work confirmed that a few CMV-associated chains recognize CMV antigens. The study flagged around 160 TCR beta chains as cytomegalovirus-associated. TCR sequences were mostly rare, though some public TCRs occurred in many donors.

This table comes from immunoSEQ multiplex PCR, and its TCRdb copy is limited to in-frame clones, with some not included. The repertoire consists of more than 300,000 clones, with 86% occurring once and the leading ten covering under 0.85%. CDR3 length: 13 amino acids. V was cut by 6 bases and J by 5 bases, with 13 bases left in between. In germline, CDR1 is MGHRA, CDR2 YSYEKL. The donors were members of the roughly 120-subject validation cohort (separate from the approximately 670-subject first cohort). A remark on this clone: The antigen is unknown.

The chain recombines TRBV4-1 with TRBJ1-1; D call uncertain. Sequenced sample: PBMCs. This sequence was found in a woman aged 18-30 years in good health and CMV-seronegative. The CDR3 region is CASRTIVGTEAFF. The CDR3 DNA sequence: TGCGCCAGCAGGACTATTGTCGGGACTGAAGCTTTCTTT.